The clone carrying this T cell receptor beta chain appeared a single time. Original processing notes: Estimated nucleated cell counts came from reference gene primer amplification. Profiled with immunoSEQ multiplex PCR; TCRdb holds only in-frame clones, not every one. V and J calls and clone size follow that table, whereas D and trimming were derived from the DNA. The sample carries about 200,000 clones, 70% to 90% recorded once. This sample is part of a study of blood T cell repertoires in COVID-19. In the study overall: PBMCs, B-cell-depleted T cells, or T cells were the source of the cDNA or gDNA that made up the material.

Germline assignment: CDR1 MNHEY and CDR2 SVGAGI. V lost 4 bases, J lost 7 bases, and 13 bases lay in between. This CDR3 is built from 14 residues. The Seattle patients, enrolled during active infection, were followed longitudinally. The receptor was derived from a woman between 45 and 65 years old with COVID-19, enrolled during active disease. What was sequenced was peripheral blood. The chain carries TRBV6-5 and TRBJ1-4, with D perhaps TRBD1 (5 bases). This CDR3 reads CASSWGGGSEKLFF. The CDR3 DNA reads as TGTGCCAGCAGTTGGGGGGGAGGGAGTGAAAAACTGTTTTTT.